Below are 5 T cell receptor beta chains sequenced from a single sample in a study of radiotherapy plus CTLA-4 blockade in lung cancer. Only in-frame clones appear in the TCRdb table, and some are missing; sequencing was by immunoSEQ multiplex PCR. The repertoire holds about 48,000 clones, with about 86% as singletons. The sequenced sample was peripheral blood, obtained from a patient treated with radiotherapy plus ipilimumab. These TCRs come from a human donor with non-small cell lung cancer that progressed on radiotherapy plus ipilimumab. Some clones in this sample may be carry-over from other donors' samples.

The CDR3 bases are TGCAGCGTTGAAGTCGTAGCGGGAAAATACGAGCAGTACTTC. Its protein is CSVEVVAGKYEQYF. The V call is TRBV29-1, the J call TRBJ2-7; 8 bases match TRBD2. The CDR3 contains 14 residues. Germline V lookup: CDR1 SQVTM, CDR2 ANQGSEA. With 1 base clipped from V and 4 bases from J, the junction kept 6 bases outside the gene matches.

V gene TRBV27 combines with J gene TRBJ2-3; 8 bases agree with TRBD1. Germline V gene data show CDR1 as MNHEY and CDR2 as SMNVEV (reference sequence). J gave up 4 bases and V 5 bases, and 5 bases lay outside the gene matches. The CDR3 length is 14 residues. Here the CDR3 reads CASSPDRGPDTQYF. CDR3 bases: TGTGCCAGCAGTCCCGACAGGGGCCCAGATACGCAGTATTTT.

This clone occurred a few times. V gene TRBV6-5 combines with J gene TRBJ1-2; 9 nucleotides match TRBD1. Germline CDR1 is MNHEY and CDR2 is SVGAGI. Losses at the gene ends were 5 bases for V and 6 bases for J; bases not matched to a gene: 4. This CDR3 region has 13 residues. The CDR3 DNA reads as TGTGCCAGCAGTCCACAGGGGGCGAATGGCTACACCTTC. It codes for CASSPQGANGYTF.

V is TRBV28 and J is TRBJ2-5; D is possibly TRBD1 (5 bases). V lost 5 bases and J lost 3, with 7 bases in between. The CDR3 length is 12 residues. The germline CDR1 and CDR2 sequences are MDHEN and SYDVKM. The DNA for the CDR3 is TGTGCCAGCAGTGCAGGGAAAGAGACCCAGTACTTC. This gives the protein CASSAGKETQYF.

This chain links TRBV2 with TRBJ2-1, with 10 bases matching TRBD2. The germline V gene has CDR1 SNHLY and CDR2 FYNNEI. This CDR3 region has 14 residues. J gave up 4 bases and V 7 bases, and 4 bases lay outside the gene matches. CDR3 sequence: CASTLAGEYNEQFF. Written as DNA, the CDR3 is TGTGCCAGCACCCTAGCGGGAGAGTACAATGAGCAGTTCTTC.